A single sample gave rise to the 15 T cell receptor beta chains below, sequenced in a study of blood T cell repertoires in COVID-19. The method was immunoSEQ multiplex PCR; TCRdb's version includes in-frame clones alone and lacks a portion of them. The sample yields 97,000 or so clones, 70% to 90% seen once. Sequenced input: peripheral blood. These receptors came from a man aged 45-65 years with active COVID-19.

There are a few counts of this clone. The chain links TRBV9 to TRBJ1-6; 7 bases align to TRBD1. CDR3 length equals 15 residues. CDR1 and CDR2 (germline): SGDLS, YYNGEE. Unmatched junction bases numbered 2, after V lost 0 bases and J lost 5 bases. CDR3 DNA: TGTGCCAGCAGCGTAGCTGGACAGGATAATTCACCCCTCCACTTT. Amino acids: CASSVAGQDNSPLHF.

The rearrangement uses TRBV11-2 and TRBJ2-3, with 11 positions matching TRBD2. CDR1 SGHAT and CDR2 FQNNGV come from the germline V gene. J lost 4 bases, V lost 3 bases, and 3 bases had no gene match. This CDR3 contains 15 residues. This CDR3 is CASSFSGGAPDTQYF. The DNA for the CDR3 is TGTGCCAGCAGCTTTAGCGGGGGGGCACCAGATACGCAGTATTTT.

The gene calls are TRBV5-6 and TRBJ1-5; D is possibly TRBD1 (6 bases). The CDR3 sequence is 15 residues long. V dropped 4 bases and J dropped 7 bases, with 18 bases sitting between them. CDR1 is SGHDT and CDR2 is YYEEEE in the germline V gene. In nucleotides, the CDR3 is TGTGCCAGCAGCCGTAACCCCATAGGGGGACAGCCCCAGCATTTT. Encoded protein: CASSRNPIGGQPQHF.

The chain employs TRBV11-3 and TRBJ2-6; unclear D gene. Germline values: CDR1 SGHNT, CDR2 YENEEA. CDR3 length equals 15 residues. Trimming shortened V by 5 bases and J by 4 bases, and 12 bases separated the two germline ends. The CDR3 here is CASSDQASGANVLTF. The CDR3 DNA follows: TGTGCCAGCAGCGATCAGGCGTCCGGGGCCAACGTCCTGACTTTC.

CDR3 loop: CSVAGVGAFF. DNA of the CDR3: TGCAGCGTTGCGGGTGTGGGAGCTTTCTTT. The chain couples TRBV29-1 to TRBJ1-1; D gene ambiguous. Germline V CDR1 and CDR2: SQVTM, ANQGSEA. The CDR3 runs to 10 residues. V was cut by 4 bases and J by 10 bases, with 10 bases left in between.

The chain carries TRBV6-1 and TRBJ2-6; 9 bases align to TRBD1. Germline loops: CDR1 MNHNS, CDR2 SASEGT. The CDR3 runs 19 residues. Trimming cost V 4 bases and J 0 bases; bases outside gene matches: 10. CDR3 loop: CASSGSRDRVSSGANVLTF. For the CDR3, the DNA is TGTGCCAGCAGTGGCAGCCGGGACAGGGTGTCCTCTGGGGCCAACGTCCTGACTTTC.

The CDR3 reads CASSARVDTEAFF. Written as DNA, the CDR3 is TGTGCCAGCAGCGCTCGGGTCGACACTGAAGCTTTCTTT. The genes are TRBV9 and TRBJ1-1, with D unclear. The V gene lost 3 bases and the J gene lost 3 bases, with 9 bases spanning the gap. This CDR3 spans 13 amino acids. Germline values: CDR1 SGDLS, CDR2 YYNGEE.

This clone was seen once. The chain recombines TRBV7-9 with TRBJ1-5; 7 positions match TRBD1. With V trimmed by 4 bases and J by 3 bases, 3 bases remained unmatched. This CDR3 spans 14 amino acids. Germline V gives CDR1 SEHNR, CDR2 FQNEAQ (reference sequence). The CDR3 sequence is CASSSDRFNQPQHF. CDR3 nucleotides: TGTGCCAGCAGCTCGGACAGGTTCAATCAGCCCCAGCATTTT. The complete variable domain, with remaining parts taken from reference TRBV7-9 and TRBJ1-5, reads DTGVSQNPRHKITKRGQNVTFRCDPISEHNRLYWYRQTLGQGPEFLTYFQNEAQLEKSRLLSDRFSAERPKGSFSTLEIQRTEQGDSAMYLCASSSDRFNQPQHFGDGTRLSIL.

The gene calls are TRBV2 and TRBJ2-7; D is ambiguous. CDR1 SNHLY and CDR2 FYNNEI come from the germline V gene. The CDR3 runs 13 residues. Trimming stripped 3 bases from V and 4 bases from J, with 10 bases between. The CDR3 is CASSDVFGYEQYF. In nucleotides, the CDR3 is TGTGCCAGCAGTGACGTGTTCGGTTACGAGCAGTACTTC.

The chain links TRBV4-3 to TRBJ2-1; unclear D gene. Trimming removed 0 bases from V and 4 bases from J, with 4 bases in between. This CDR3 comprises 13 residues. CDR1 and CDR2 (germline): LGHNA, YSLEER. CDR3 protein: CASSQDYYNEQFF. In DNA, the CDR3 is TGCGCCAGCAGCCAAGACTATTACAATGAGCAGTTCTTC.

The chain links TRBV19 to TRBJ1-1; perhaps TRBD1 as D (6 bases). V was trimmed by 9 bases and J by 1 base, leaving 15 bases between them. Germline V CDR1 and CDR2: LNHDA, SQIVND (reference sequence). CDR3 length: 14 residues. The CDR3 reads CASLATGPNTEAFF. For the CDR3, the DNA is TGTGCCAGCCTTGCGACAGGTCCGAACACTGAAGCTTTCTTT.

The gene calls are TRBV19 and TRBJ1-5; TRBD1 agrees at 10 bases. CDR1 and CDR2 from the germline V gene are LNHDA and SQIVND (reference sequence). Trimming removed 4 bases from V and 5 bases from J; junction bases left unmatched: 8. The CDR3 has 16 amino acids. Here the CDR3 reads CASSTGTGEFYQPQHF. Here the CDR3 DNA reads TGTGCCAGTAGTACCGGGACAGGGGAGTTTTATCAGCCCCAGCATTTT.

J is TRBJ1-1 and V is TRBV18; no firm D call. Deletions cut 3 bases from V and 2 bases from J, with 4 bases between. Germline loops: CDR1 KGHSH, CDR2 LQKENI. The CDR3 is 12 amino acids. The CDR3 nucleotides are TGTGCCAGCTCACCTCTAAACACTGAAGCTTTCTTT. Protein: CASSPLNTEAFF.

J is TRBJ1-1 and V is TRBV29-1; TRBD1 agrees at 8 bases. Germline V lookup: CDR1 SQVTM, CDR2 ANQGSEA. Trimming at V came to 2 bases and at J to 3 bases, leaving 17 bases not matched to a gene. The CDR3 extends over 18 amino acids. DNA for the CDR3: TGCAGCGTTGAACCGGCGTCAGGGGGCTGGGGGGTAGACACTGAAGCTTTCTTT. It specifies CSVEPASGGWGVDTEAFF.

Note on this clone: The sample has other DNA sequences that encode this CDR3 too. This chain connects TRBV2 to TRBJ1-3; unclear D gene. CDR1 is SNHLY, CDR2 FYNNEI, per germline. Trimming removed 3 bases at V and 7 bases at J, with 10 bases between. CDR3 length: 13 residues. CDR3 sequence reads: CASSDTRGNTIYF. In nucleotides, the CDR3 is TGTGCCAGCAGTGATACTCGAGGTAACACCATATATTTT.